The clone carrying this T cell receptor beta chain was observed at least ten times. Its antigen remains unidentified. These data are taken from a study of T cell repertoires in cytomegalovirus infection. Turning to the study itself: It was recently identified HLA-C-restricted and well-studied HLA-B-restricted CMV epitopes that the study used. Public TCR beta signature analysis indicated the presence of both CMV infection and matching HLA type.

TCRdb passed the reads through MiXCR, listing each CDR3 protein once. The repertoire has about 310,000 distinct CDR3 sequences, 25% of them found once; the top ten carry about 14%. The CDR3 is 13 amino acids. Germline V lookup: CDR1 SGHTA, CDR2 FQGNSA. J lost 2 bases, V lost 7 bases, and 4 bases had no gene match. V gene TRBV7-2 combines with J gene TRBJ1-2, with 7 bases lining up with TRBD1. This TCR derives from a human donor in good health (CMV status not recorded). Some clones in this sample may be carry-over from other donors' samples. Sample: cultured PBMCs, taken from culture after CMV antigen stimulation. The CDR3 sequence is CASKLGGNYGYTF. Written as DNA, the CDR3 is TGTGCCAGCAAGTTAGGGGGCAACTATGGCTACACCTTC.